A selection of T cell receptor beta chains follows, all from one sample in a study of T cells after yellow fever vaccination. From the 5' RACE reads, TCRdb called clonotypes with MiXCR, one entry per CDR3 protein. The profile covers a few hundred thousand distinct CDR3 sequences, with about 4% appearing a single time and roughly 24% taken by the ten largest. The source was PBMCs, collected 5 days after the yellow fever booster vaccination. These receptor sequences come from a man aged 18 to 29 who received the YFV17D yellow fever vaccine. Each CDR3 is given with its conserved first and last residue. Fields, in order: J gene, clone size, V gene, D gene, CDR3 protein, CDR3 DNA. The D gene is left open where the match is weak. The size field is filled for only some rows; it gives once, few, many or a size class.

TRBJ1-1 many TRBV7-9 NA CASILSGSNTEAFF TGTGCCAGCATCTTATCGGGGAGCAACACTGAAGCTTTCTTT
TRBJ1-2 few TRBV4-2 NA CASSQDPGINGYTF TGTGCCAGCAGCCAAGATCCGGGGATTAATGGCTACACCTTC
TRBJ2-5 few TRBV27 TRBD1 CASSPFDRGEETQYF TGTGCCAGCAGTCCATTTGACAGGGGTGAAGAGACCCAGTACTTC
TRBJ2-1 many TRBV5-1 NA CASSWGSGPTYNEQFF TGCGCCAGCAGCTGGGGGAGCGGGCCCACCTACAATGAGCAGTTCTTC
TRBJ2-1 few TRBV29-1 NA CSVGPRSSYNEQFF TGCAGCGTTGGACCCCGCAGCTCCTACAATGAGCAGTTCTTC
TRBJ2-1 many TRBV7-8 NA CASSLGFEQFF TGTGCCAGCAGCTTAGGGTTTGAGCAGTTCTTC
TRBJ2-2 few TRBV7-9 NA CAIGVNTGELFF TGTGCAATTGGGGTAAACACCGGGGAGCTGTTTTTT
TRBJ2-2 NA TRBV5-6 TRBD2 CASSPSLGLAGASNTGELFF TGTGCCAGCAGCCCCTCTTTGGGACTAGCGGGGGCCTCTAACACCGGGGAGCTGTTTTTT
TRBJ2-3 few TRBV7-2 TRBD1 CASSWTGGGTDTQYF TGTGCCAGCAGCTGGACAGGGGGCGGGACAGATACGCAGTATTTT
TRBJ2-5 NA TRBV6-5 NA CASSRSTRWETQYF TGTGCCAGCAGTAGATCGACCCGGTGGGAGACCCAGTACTTC
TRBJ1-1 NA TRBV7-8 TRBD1 CASSPRDRGMNTEAFF TGTGCCAGCAGCCCTAGGGACAGGGGAATGAACACTGAAGCTTTCTTT
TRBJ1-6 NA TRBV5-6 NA CASSLVGLDNSPLHF TGTGCCAGCAGCTTGGTTGGCTTGGATAATTCACCCCTCCACTTT
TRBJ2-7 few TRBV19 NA CASSIKGTYEQYF TGTGCCAGTAGTATTAAGGGGACCTACGAGCAGTACTTC
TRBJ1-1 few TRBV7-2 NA CASSLWGGGANTEAFF TGTGCCAGCAGCTTATGGGGGGGCGGCGCGAACACTGAAGCTTTCTTT
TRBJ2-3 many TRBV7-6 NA CASSLEKGVRADTQYF TGTGCCAGCAGCTTAGAAAAGGGGGTGCGAGCAGATACGCAGTATTTT
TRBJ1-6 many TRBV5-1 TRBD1 CASSLAGGQDSPLHF TGCGCCAGCAGCTTGGCTGGGGGACAGGATTCACCCCTCCACTTT
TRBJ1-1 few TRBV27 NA CASSSGTSAFF TGTGCCAGCAGTTCAGGGACTTCAGCTTTCTTT
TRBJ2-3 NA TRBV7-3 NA CASSLDRSSTDTQYF TGTGCCAGCAGCTTAGACAGATCTAGCACAGATACGCAGTATTTT